This T cell receptor (beta chain) appears in the sequencing data of a study of T-cell reconstitution after alpha-beta-depleted transplantation in children. V was cut by 6 bases and J by 7 bases, with 16 bases left in between. This CDR3 region has 13 residues. Germline assignment: CDR1 MNHNS and CDR2 SASEGT. This clonotype was seen repeatedly, ten times or more. Its antigen is unidentified. Unique molecular identifiers tagged the TCRbeta library. TCRdb re-called the PCR reads with MiXCR, one entry per CDR3 protein. The sample carries 250,000 to 300,000 distinct CDR3 sequences, roughly a tenth recorded once. Study findings and constraints: Several hundred expanded graft clones reportedly were the source of alpha-beta T cells about two months after transplant. T cells produced anew were the main source of T-cell counts and diversity one year after transplant. It was surviving recipient T cells and thymic progenitors that gave some patients high TCRbeta diversity at day 60.

This chain joins TRBV6-1 and TRBJ2-7; unclear D gene. This sample comprised PBMCs, obtained before TCRalphabeta/CD19-depleted stem cell transplant. The clonotype originates from a boy under two years old with acute myeloid leukemia, due to receive a stem cell transplant. In nucleotides, the CDR3 is TGTGCCAGCAGACCTCCGGGCCTGAGGGAGCAGTACTTC. This sequence encodes CASRPPGLREQYF.